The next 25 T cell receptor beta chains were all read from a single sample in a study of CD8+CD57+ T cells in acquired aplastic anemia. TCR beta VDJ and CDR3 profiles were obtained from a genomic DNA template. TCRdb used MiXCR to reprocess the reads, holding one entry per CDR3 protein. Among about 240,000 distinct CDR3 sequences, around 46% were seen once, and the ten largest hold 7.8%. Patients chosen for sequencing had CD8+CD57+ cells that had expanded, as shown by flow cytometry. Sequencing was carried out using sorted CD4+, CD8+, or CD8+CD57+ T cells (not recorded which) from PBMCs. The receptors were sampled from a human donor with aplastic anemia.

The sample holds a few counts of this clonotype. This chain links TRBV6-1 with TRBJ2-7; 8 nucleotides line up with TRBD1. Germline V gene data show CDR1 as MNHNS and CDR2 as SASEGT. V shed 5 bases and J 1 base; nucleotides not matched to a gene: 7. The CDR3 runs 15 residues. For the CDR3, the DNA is TGTGCCAGCAGTCGCCAGGGGGCAGTGTCCTACGAGCAGTACTTC. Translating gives CASSRQGAVSYEQYF.

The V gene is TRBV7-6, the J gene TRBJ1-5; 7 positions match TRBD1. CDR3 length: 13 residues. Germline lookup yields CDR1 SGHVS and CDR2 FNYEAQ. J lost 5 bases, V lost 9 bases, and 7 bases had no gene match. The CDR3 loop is CARRDSHYQPQHF. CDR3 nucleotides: TGTGCCAGGCGGGACAGCCACTATCAGCCCCAGCATTTT.

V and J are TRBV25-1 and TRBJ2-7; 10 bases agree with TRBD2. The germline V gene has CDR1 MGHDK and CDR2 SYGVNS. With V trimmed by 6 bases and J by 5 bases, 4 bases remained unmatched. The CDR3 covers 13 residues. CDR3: CASSSGGVDEQYF. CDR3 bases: TGTGCCAGCAGCAGCGGGGGGGTCGACGAGCAGTACTTC.

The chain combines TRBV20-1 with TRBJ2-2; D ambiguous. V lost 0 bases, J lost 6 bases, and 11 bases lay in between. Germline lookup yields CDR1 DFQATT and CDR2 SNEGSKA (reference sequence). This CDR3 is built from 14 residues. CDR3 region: CSARDSKRPGELFF. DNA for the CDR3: TGCAGTGCTAGAGATTCGAAACGGCCCGGGGAGCTGTTTTTT.

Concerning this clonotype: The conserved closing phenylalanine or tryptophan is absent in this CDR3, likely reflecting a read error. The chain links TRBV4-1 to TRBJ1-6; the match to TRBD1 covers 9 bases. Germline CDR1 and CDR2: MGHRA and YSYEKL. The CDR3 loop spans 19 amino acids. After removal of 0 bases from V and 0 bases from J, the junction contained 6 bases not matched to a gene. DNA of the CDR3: TGCGCCAGCAGCCAAGAAGACAGGGGGGCGAGCTCCTATAATTCACCCCTCCACTCT. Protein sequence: CASSQEDRGASSYNSPLHS.

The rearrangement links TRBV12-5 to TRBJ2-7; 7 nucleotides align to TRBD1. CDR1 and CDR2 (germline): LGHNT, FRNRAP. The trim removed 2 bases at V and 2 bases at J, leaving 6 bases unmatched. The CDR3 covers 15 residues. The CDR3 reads CASGLRDRAPYEQYF. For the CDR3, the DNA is TGTGCTAGTGGTTTGCGGGACAGAGCCCCCTACGAGCAGTACTTC.

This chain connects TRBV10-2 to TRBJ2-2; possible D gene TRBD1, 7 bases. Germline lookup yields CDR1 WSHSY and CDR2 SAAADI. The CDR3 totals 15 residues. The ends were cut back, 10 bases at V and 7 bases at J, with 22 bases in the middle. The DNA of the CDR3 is TGCGCCACCCACAGGTCAGGGGGGTCTGGCGGGGAGCTGTTTTTT. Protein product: CATHRSGGSGGELFF.

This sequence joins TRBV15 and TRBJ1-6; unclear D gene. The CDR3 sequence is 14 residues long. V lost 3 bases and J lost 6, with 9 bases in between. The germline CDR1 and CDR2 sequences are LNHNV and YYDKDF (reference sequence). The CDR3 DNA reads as TGTGCCACCAGCAGGGGGAACAGTAATTCACCCCTCCACTTT. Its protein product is CATSRGNSNSPLHF.

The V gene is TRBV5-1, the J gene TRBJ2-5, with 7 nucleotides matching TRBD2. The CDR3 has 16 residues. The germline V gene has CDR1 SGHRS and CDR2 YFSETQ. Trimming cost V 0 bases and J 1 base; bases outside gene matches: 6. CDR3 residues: CASSLEPGGTQETQYF. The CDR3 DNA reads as TGCGCCAGCAGCTTGGAACCCGGGGGGACCCAAGAGACCCAGTACTTC.

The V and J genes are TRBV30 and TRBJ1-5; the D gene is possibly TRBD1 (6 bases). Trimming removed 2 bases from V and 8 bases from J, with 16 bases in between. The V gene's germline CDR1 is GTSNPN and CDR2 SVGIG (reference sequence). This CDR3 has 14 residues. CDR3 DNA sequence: TGTGCCTGGAGTATAGGACAGCGTACAGAGCCCCAGCATTTT. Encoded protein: CAWSIGQRTEPQHF.

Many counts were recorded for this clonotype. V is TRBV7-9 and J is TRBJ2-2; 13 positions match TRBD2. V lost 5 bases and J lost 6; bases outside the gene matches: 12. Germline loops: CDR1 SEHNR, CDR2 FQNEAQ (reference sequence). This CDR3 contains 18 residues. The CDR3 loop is CASSPSGTGLAGAGELFF. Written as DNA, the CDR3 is TGTGCCAGCAGCCCTTCTGGGACCGGACTAGCGGGAGCCGGGGAGCTGTTTTTT.

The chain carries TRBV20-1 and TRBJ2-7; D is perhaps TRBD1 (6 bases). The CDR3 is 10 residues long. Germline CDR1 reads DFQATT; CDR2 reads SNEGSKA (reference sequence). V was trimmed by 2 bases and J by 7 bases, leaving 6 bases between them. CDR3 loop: CSARQGEQYF. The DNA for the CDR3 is TGCAGTGCTAGACAGGGGGAGCAGTACTTC.

This CDR3 reads CASSRTLGQYF. The CDR3 nucleotides read TGTGCCAGCAGCCGTACCCTGGGACAGTACTTC. The rearrangement joins TRBV7-3 to TRBJ2-5; no clear D gene. The CDR3 runs to 11 residues. Between the trimmed V and J ends, which lost 5 bases and 11 bases, there was a span of 12 bases. Germline loops: CDR1 SGHTA, CDR2 FQGTGA. Together with reference TRBV7-3 and TRBJ2-5, the CDR3 gives the full variable domain: GAGVSQTPSNKVTEKGKYVELRCDPISGHTALYWYRQSLGQGPEFLIYFQGTGAADDSGLPNDRFFAVRPEGSVSTLKIQRTERGDSAVYLCASSRTLGQYFGPGTRLLVL.

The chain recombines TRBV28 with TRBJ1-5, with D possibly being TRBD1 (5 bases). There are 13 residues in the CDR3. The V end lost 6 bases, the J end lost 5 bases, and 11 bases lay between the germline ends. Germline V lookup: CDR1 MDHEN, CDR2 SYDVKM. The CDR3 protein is CASRYRTDQPQHF. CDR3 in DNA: TGTGCCAGCAGGTACAGGACCGATCAGCCCCAGCATTTT. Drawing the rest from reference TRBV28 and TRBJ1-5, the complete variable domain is DVKVTQSSRYLVKRTGEKVFLECVQDMDHENMFWYRQDPGLGLRLIYFSYDVKMKEKGDIPEGYSVSREKKERFSLILESASTNQTSMYLCASRYRTDQPQHFGDGTRLSIL.

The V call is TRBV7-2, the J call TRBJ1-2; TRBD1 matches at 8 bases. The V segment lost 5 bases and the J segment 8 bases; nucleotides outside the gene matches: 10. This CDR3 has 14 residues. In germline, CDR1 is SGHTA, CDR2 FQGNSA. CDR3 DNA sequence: TGTGCCAGCAGCCCGACAGGGGTGATGCGGGGCTACACCTTC. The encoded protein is CASSPTGVMRGYTF. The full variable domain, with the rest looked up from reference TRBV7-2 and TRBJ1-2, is GAGVSQSPSNKVTEKGKDVELRCDPISGHTALYWYRQSLGQGLEFLIYFQGNSAPDKSGLPSDRFSAERTGGSVSTLTIQRTQQEDSAVYLCASSPTGVMRGYTFGSGTRLTVV.

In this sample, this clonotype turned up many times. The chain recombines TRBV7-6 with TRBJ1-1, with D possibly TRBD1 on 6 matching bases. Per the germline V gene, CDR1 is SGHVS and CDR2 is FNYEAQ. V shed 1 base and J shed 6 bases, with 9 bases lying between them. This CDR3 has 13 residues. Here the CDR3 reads CASSLGQGPEAFF. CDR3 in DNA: TGTGCCAGCAGCTTAGGGCAGGGGCCTGAAGCTTTCTTT. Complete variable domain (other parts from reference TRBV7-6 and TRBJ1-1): GAGVSQSPRYKVTKRGQDVALRCDPISGHVSLYWYRQALGQGPEFLTYFNYEAQQDKSGLPNDRFSAERPEGSISTLTIQRTEQRDSAMYRCASSLGQGPEAFFGQGTRLTVV.

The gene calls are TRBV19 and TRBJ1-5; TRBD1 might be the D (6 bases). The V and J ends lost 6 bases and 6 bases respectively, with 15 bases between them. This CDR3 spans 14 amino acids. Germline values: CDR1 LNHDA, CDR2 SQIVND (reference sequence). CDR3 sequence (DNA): TGTGCCAGTAGGCCAACAGGGCAGAGTCAGCCCCAGCATTTT. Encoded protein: CASRPTGQSQPQHF.

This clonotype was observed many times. CDR3 protein: CASSPPEKDSPLHF. The CDR3, as DNA: TGTGCCAGCAGTCCCCCTGAGAAGGATTCACCCCTCCACTTT. The chain has TRBV27 and TRBJ1-6, with unresolved D. Germline assignment: CDR1 MNHEY and CDR2 SMNVEV (reference sequence). The V and J ends lost 5 bases and 8 bases respectively, with 13 bases between them. There are 14 residues in the CDR3.

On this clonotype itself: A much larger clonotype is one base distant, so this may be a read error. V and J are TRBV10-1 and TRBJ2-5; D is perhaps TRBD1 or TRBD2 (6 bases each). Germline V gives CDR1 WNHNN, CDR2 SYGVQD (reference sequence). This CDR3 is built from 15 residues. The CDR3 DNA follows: TGCGCCAGCAGCCCAGAAGCGCGGGGACAAGTGACCCAGTACTTC. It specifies CASSPEARGQVTQYF.

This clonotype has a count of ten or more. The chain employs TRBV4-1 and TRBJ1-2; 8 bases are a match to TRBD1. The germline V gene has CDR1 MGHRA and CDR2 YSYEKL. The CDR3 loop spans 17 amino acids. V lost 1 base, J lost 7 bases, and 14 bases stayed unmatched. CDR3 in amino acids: CASSQVSVVPGGSGYTF. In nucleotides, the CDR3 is TGCGCCAGCAGCCAAGTGTCGGTGGTACCAGGGGGCAGTGGCTACACCTTC.

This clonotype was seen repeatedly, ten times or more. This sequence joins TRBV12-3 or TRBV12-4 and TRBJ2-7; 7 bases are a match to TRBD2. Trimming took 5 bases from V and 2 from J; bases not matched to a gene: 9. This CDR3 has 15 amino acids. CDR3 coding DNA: TGTGCCAGCAGTCCCGCTGGCGGGGGAGCCTACGAGCAGTACTTC. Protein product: CASSPAGGGAYEQYF.

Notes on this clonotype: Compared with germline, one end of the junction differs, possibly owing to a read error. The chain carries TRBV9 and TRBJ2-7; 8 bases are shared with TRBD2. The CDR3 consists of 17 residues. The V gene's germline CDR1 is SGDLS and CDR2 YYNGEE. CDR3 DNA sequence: TGTGCCAGCAGCGTAGATTACCTAGCGGGTTTAGCCTACGAGCGGTACTTC. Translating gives CASSVDYLAGLAYERYF. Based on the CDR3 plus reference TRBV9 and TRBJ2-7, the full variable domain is DSGVTQTPKHLITATGQRVTLRCSPRSGDLSVYWYQQSLDQGLQFLIQYYNGEERAKGNILERFSAQQFPDLHSELNLSSLELGDSALYFCASSVDYLAGLAYERYFGPGTRLTVT.

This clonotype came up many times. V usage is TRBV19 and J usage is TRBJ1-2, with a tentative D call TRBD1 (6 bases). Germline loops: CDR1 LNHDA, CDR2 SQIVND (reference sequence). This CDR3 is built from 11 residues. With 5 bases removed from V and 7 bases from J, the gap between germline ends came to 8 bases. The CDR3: CASSLGAGYTF. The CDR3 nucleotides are TGTGCCAGTAGTTTGGGGGCTGGCTACACCTTC. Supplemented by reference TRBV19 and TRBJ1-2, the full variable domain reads DGGITQSPKYLFRKEGQNVTLSCEQNLNHDAMYWYRQDPGQGLRLIYYSQIVNDFQKGDIAEGYSVSREKKESFPLTVTSAQKNPTAFYLCASSLGAGYTFGSGTRLTVV.

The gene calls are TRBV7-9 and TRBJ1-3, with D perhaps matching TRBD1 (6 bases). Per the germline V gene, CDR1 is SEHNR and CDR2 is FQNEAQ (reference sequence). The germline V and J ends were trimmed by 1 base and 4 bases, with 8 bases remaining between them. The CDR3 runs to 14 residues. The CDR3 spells CASSLGRGGNTIYF. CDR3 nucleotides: TGTGCCAGCAGCTTAGGCAGGGGAGGAAACACCATATATTTT. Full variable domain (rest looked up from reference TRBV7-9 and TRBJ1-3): DTGVSQNPRHKITKRGQNVTFRCDPISEHNRLYWYRQTLGQGPEFLTYFQNEAQLEKSRLLSDRFSAERPKGSFSTLEIQRTEQGDSAMYLCASSLGRGGNTIYFGEGSWLTVV.

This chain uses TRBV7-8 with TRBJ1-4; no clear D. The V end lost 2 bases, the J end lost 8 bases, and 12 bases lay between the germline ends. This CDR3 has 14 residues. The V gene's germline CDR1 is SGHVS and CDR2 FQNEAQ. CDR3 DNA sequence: TGTGCCAGCAGCTTAAGCGGGCGCGACGAAAAACTGTTTTTT. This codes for CASSLSGRDEKLFF.